The text below deals with one T cell receptor beta chain. The Seattle patients, enrolled during active infection, were followed longitudinally. This record belongs to a study of blood T cell repertoires in COVID-19. In the study overall: Both acute and convalescent COVID-19 samples were obtained from the United States, Italy and Spain. T cells, B-cell-depleted T cells, or PBMCs provided the cDNA or gDNA that served as material.

In the authors' workflow: Reference gene primers were amplified, and this amplification served to estimate nucleated cell counts. Sequencing was performed with immunoSEQ multiplex PCR; in TCRdb, only in-frame clones are kept and a portion is missing. Clone size and the V and J calls come from that table; the DNA yielded D and trimming. Of about 210,000 clones listed, 85% are singletons. The CDR3 contains 17 residues. The V end was cut by 2 bases, the J end by 5 bases, with 23 bases between. This receptor was identified in a man aged 45-60 years with COVID-19, enrolled during active disease. This chain links TRBV5-7 with TRBJ2-7, with D tentatively TRBD1 (6 bases). TRBV5-7 is recorded as an ORF, its role being uncertain. Sequencing used peripheral blood. The CDR3 DNA reads as TGTGCCAGCAGCTTTTCGTTCGCCGGGACACTGAGCAACGAGCAGTACTTC. This codes for CASSFSFAGTLSNEQYF.